Described below is a single TCR beta chain sequence and its context. The antigen is not known. This sample was taken from a study of T cell responses to AZD1222 COVID-19 vaccine. CDR1 is MNHEY, CDR2 SVGAGI, per germline. V was pared by 2 bases and J by 2 bases, with 12 bases between. The CDR3 has 15 residues. Study-wide results and caveats: Close to half of all spike-specific TCRs reportedly target regions of the variants that are unmutated. Elevations in Spike-specific TCR breadth and depth followed administration of two AZD1222 doses.

Sequencing was performed with immunoSEQ multiplex PCR; in TCRdb, only in-frame clones are kept and a portion is missing. There are under 250,000 clones in the sample; about 93% occur only once, and roughly 1% lies in the top ten. This clonotype was sampled from an adult in good health. The rearrangement joins TRBV6-5 to TRBJ1-1; the D gene is possibly TRBD1 (5 bases). The source material was peripheral blood, sampled on day 0 of MenACWY control vaccination. CDR3 nucleotides: TGTGCCAGCAGTTACGGTGGGGACCTCAACACTGAAGCTTTCTTT. Residues: CASSYGGDLNTEAFF.